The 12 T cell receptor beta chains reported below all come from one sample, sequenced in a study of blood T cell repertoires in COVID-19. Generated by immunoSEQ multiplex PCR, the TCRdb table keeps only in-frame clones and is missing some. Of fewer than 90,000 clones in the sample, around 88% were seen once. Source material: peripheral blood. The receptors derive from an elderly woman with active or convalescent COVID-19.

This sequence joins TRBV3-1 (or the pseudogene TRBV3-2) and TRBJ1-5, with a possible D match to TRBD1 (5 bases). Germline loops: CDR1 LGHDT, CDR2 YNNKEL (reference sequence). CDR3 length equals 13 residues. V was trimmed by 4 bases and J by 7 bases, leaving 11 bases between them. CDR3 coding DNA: TGTGCCAGCAGCCGGCAGGGATGGCAGCCCCAGCATTTT. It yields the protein CASSRQGWQPQHF.

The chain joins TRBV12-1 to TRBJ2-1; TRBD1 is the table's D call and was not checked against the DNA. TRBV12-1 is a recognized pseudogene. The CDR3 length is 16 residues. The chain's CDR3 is CASSPGAESSYNEQFF. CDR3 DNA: TGTGCCAGCAGCCCTGGGGCTGAGAGCTCCTACAATGAGCAGTTCTTC.

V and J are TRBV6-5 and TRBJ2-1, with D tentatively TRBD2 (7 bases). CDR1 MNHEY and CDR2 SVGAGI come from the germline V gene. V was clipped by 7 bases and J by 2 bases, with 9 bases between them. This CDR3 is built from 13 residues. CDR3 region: CASTGGPYNEQFF. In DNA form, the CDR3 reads TGTGCCAGCACCGGGGGGCCCTACAATGAGCAGTTCTTC.

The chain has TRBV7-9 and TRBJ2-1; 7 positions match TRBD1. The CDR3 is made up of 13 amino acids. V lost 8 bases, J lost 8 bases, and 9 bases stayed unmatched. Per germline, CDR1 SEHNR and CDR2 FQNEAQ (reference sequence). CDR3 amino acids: CASPSKRGHEQFF. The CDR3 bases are TGTGCCAGCCCCTCGAAGAGGGGGCATGAGCAGTTCTTC.

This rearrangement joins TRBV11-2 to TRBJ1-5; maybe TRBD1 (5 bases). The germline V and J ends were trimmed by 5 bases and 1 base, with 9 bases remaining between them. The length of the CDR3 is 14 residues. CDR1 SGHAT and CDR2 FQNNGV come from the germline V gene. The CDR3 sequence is CASSTTASNQPQHF. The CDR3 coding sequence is TGTGCCAGCAGCACGACAGCGAGCAATCAGCCCCAGCATTTT.

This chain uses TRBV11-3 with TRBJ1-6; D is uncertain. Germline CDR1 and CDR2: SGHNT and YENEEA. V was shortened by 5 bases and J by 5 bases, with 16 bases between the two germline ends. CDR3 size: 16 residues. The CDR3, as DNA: TGTGCCAGCAGCCGGGGTGGTGGTACAGATAATTCACCCCTCCACTTT. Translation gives CASSRGGGTDNSPLHF.

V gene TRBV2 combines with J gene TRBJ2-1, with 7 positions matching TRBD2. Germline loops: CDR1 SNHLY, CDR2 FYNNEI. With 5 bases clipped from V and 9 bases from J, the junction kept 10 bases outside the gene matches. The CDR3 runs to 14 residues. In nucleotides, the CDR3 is TGTGCCAGCAGTCTGGTGACTAGCCGCCTTGAGCAGTTCTTC. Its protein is CASSLVTSRLEQFF.

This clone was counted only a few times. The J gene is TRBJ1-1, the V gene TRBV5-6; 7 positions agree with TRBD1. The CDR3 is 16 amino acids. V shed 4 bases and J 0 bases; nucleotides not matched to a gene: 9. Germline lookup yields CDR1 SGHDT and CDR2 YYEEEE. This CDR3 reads CASSLRTGVMNTEAFF. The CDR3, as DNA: TGTGCCAGCAGCCTGCGGACAGGAGTCATGAACACTGAAGCTTTCTTT.

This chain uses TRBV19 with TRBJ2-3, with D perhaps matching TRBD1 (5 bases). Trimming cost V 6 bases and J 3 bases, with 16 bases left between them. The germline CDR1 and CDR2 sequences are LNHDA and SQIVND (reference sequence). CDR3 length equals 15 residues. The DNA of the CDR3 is TGTGCCAGTAGCCTAAGGGGATTAGGAACAGATACGCAGTATTTT. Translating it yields CASSLRGLGTDTQYF.

The CDR3 DNA reads as TGCGCCAGCAGCTCCGACACCAGGAATTCACCCCTCCACTTT. Translated: CASSSDTRNSPLHF. This rearrangement joins TRBV5-1 to TRBJ1-6; no definite D call. The germline V and J ends were trimmed by 3 bases and 7 bases, with 11 bases remaining between them. CDR1 SGHRS and CDR2 YFSETQ come from the germline V gene. This CDR3 spans 14 amino acids.

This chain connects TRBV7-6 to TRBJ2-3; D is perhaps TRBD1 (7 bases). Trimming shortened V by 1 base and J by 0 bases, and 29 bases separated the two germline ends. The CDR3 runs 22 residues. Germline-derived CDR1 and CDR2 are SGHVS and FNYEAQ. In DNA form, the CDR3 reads TGTGCCAGCAGCTTAGGGCTACGACAGGGAGGACAAATTATCCGAAGCACAGATACGCAGTATTTT. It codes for CASSLGLRQGGQIIRSTDTQYF. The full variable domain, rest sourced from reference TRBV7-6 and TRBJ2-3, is GAGVSQSPRYKVTKRGQDVALRCDPISGHVSLYWYRQALGQGPEFLTYFNYEAQQDKSGLPNDRFSAERPEGSISTLTIQRTEQRDSAMYRCASSLGLRQGGQIIRSTDTQYFGPGTRLTVL.

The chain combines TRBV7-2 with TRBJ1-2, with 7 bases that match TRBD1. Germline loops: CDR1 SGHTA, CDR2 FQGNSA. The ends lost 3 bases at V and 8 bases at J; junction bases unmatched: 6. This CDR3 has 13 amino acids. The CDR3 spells CASSFGTDLGYTF. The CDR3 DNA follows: TGTGCCAGCAGCTTTGGGACAGATCTCGGCTACACCTTC.